The sequence of this T cell receptor beta chain was determined in a study of cytomegalovirus exposure and HLA in healthy donors. Overall study results and limits: In a later analysis, DRB1 alleles had the most associated TCRs; HLA-C alleles the fewest. The study put about 180 TCR beta chains on its list as cytomegalovirus-associated.

A word on this clone: Its antigen is currently unknown.

Use of 60 Vbeta and 13 Jbeta primers characterized the PCR. TCRdb's table, derived via immunoSEQ multiplex PCR, lists solely in-frame clones and lacks some. Its listing shows approximately 130,000 clones. The sequence derives from a woman aged 55-69 years in good health and CMV-seronegative. Sequenced input: PBMCs.

CDR3 amino acids: CASSYSGTVRRETQYF. DNA for the CDR3: TGTGCCAGCAGTTACTCGGGGACAGTTCGAAGAGAGACCCAGTACTTC. V and J are TRBV6-5 and TRBJ2-5; 7 bases are shared with TRBD1. CDR1 and CDR2 from the germline V gene are MNHEY and SVGAGI. J gave up 4 bases and V 0 bases, and 8 bases lay outside the gene matches. This CDR3 comprises 16 residues.